Below, 5 T cell receptor beta chains from the same sample are listed, as sequenced in a study of cytomegalovirus exposure and HLA in healthy donors. Repertoires were generated with immunoSEQ multiplex PCR, while TCRdb's copy carries only in-frame clones and drops some. The data hold approximately 160,000 clones, with approximately 96% observed a single time. The sample consisted of PBMCs. These receptors all stem from a young woman in good health and CMV-seronegative.

The V and J genes are TRBV6-1 and TRBJ1-2, with 9 positions matching TRBD1. The junction had 5 bases not matched to a gene; V was cut back by 7 bases and J by 5 bases. CDR3 length: 13 amino acids. CDR1 is MNHNS, CDR2 SASEGT, per germline. The CDR3 spells CASMRDRVYGYTF. CDR3 nucleotide sequence: TGTGCCAGCATGAGGGACAGGGTATATGGCTACACCTTC.

The chain has TRBV27 and TRBJ2-1; D is possibly TRBD2 (7 bases). The ends were cut back, 8 bases at V and 6 bases at J, with 17 bases in the middle. Germline assignment: CDR1 MNHEY and CDR2 SMNVEV (reference sequence). The CDR3 spans 14 residues. The CDR3 sequence is CASGGLAAFNEQFF. CDR3 nucleotide sequence: TGTGCCAGCGGGGGCCTAGCGGCTTTCAATGAGCAGTTCTTC.

The rearrangement links TRBV5-6 to TRBJ2-2, with TRBD2 as a possible D gene (6 bases). The CDR3 has 12 residues. Deletions cut 3 bases from V and 7 bases from J, with 7 bases between. CDR1 and CDR2 from the germline V gene are SGHDT and YYEEEE. The CDR3 DNA reads as TGTGCCAGCAGCTGGGGGGACGGGGAGCTGTTTTTT. Amino acids: CASSWGDGELFF.

Only one count was recorded for this clone. J is TRBJ1-5 and V is TRBV19, with 9 bases matching TRBD1. CDR3 length: 15 residues. The germline CDR1 and CDR2 sequences are LNHDA and SQIVND (reference sequence). Unmatched junction bases numbered 8, after V lost 4 bases and J lost 7 bases. CDR3: CASSTPGQGQQPQHF. As DNA, the CDR3 is TGTGCCAGTAGTACCCCGGGACAGGGACAACAGCCCCAGCATTTT.

V is TRBV29-1 and J is TRBJ2-2; 10 bases match TRBD2. Germline CDR1 SQVTM, CDR2 ANQGSEA. V lost 3 bases and J lost 2; bases outside the gene matches: 9. The CDR3 is 17 amino acids. The CDR3, as DNA: TGCAGCGTTGATTGGGCTAGCGGGGGCCCAAACACCGGGGAGCTGTTTTTT. Translation gives CSVDWASGGPNTGELFF.